This T cell receptor (beta chain) is from a study of blood T cell repertoires in COVID-19. Study summary: Acute-phase and convalescent COVID-19 samples originated in the United States, Italy and Spain. From T cells, B-cell-depleted T cells, or PBMCs came the material, which was cDNA or gDNA.

In the authors' workflow: By means of reference gene primer amplification, nucleated cell counts were estimated. Profiling relied on immunoSEQ multiplex PCR, and the TCRdb table lists in-frame clones only, not all of them. V, J and clone size are taken as reported in that table, and D and trimming were inferred from the DNA itself. The sample consists of 25,000 to 35,000 clones, 80% to 90% of them appearing once. Trimming took 2 bases from V and 2 from J, leaving 10 bases between them. The germline CDR1 and CDR2 sequences are LNHDA and SQIVND (reference sequence). This CDR3 has 15 residues. The chain recombines TRBV19 with TRBJ1-5; D perhaps matches TRBD1 (5 bases). Sequencing was done on a sample of peripheral blood. The sequence was collected from a human donor in a cohort sampled during active COVID-19. CDR3 amino acids: CASSISVQGNQPQHF. The DNA of the CDR3 is TGTGCCAGTAGTATATCGGTACAGGGCAATCAGCCCCAGCATTTT.